What follows are 15 T cell receptor beta chains derived from one specimen sequenced in a study of T cell repertoires in cytomegalovirus infection. TCRdb itself ran the reads through MiXCR, one entry per CDR3 protein. The sample lists about 890,000 distinct CDR3 sequences; less than 40% were seen once. No antigens are known for them. The input for sequencing was cultured CD8+ T cells from PBMCs, taken from culture after CMV antigen stimulation. These receptors all stem from a human donor in good health (CMV status not recorded). Some clones in this sample may be carry-over from other donors' samples.

This clonotype was seen just once. V usage is TRBV5-5 and J usage is TRBJ2-3, with D perhaps TRBD1 or TRBD2 (6 bases each). The CDR3 covers 15 residues. Germline assignment: CDR1 SGHKS and CDR2 YYEKEE (reference sequence). V lost 7 bases and J lost 6, with 21 bases in between. CDR3 sequence: CASVEGGSPLDTQYF. The CDR3 DNA follows: TGTGCCAGCGTCGAGGGGGGATCTCCCTTGGATACGCAGTATTTT.

The chain links TRBV6-5 to TRBJ2-3; the D gene is possibly TRBD2 (6 bases). Germline CDR1 MNHEY, CDR2 SVGAGI. Trimming left V 5 bases short and J 2 bases short, with 11 bases between. The CDR3 is 14 residues long. In DNA form, the CDR3 reads TGTGCCAGCAGTCGAACGGGACTCACAGATACGCAGTATTTT. It specifies CASSRTGLTDTQYF.

Notes on this clonotype: This may be a read error, as it is one base from a much larger clone. The CDR3 nucleotides are TGTGCCAGCAGCTTAAGGCCCGGCTTGAGAGAGCGCTACGAGCAGTACTTC. Translation: CASSLRPGLRERYEQYF. The chain links TRBV7-2 to TRBJ2-7; D ambiguous. From germline, CDR1 is SGHTA and CDR2 FQGNSA. The CDR3 extends over 17 amino acids. The ends were cut back, 2 bases at V and 3 bases at J, with 20 bases in the middle.

This clonotype was counted ten times or more. The genes are TRBV12-3 or TRBV12-4 and TRBJ1-2, with 7 bases that match TRBD1. V lost 6 bases, J lost 4 bases, and 11 bases stayed unmatched. This CDR3 spans 15 amino acids. Here the CDR3 reads CASSSGQPRVYGYTF. In DNA form, the CDR3 reads TGTGCCAGCAGCTCGGGACAGCCTAGGGTCTATGGCTACACCTTC.

The chain has TRBV19 and TRBJ2-7, with TRBD1 as a possible D gene (5 bases). CDR1 is LNHDA and CDR2 is SQIVND in the germline V gene (reference sequence). V was pared by 7 bases and J by 5 bases, with 18 bases between. There are 14 residues in the CDR3. The CDR3 DNA is TGTGCCAGTACCTCGACAGTTGTTGACCACGAGCAGTACTTC. It translates to CASTSTVVDHEQYF.

The V call is TRBV27, the J call TRBJ2-3; D is unclear. V was shortened by 2 bases and J by 4 bases, with 13 bases between the two germline ends. The CDR3 extends over 15 amino acids. The germline V gene has CDR1 MNHEY and CDR2 SMNVEV (reference sequence). CDR3 loop: CASSLGLSVADTQYF. For the CDR3, the DNA is TGTGCCAGCAGTTTAGGGCTTTCCGTGGCAGATACGCAGTATTTT.

This clonotype was detected only a few times. The V call is TRBV11-1, the J call TRBJ2-2; 12 bases map to TRBD2. Looked up from germline, CDR1 is SGHAT and CDR2 is FQDESV (reference sequence). CDR3 length equals 18 residues. V lost 5 bases and J lost 2; bases outside the gene matches: 9. CDR3 coding DNA: TGTGCCAGCAGCCGATTACCGGGACTAGCGGGTAACACCGGGGAGCTGTTTTTT. This gives the protein CASSRLPGLAGNTGELFF.

This clonotype was detected a few times. The genes are TRBV28 and TRBJ2-1; the match to TRBD1 covers 8 bases. Germline values: CDR1 MDHEN, CDR2 SYDVKM. The CDR3 is 18 residues long. V lost 5 bases to trimming and J lost 8 bases; unmatched junction nucleotides: 20. CDR3 in DNA: TGTGCCAGCAGTCGTGCTTTTGAGGGACAGGTGTTTTCTCATGAGCAGTTCTTC. Protein sequence: CASSRAFEGQVFSHEQFF.

The rearrangement links TRBV6-5 to TRBJ1-4; the match to TRBD1 covers 7 bases. The J segment lost 7 bases and the V segment lost 3 bases, leaving 8 bases of the junction unmatched. CDR1 MNHEY and CDR2 SVGAGI come from the germline V gene. This CDR3 is built from 15 residues. This chain's CDR3 is CASSYFPGQTEKLFF. In DNA form, the CDR3 reads TGTGCCAGCAGTTATTTCCCGGGACAGACTGAAAAACTGTTTTTT.

The chain recombines TRBV20-1 with TRBJ2-5; 9 bases are shared with TRBD2. J gave up 4 bases and V 1 base, and 10 bases lay outside the gene matches. The V gene's germline CDR1 is DFQATT and CDR2 SNEGSKA (reference sequence). The CDR3 has 16 amino acids. Written as DNA, the CDR3 is TGCAGTGCTAGAGTGTGGCGGGGGGGCCCCGGAGAGACCCAGTACTTC. It codes for CSARVWRGGPGETQYF.

The chain uses TRBV19 and TRBJ1-2; tentative D call: TRBD1 (6 bases). Between the trimmed V and J ends, which lost 7 bases and 2 bases, there was a span of 26 bases. The CDR3 sequence is 18 residues long. CDR1 and CDR2 from the germline V gene are LNHDA and SQIVND (reference sequence). DNA for the CDR3: TGTGCCAGTACCTTTAGACTCCGGGACACCTTTACGAACTATGGCTACACCTTC. It yields the protein CASTFRLRDTFTNYGYTF.

This clonotype has ten or more counts. V usage is TRBV7-2 and J usage is TRBJ2-7; D may be TRBD2 (6 bases). V lost 1 base to trimming and J lost 0 bases, with 7 bases between them. CDR3 length equals 14 residues. CDR1 SGHTA and CDR2 FQGNSA come from the germline V gene. CDR3 in amino acids: CASSLEGGSYEQYV. DNA of the CDR3: TGTGCCAGCAGCTTAGAGGGAGGCTCCTACGAGCAGTACGTC.

This chain links TRBV12-3 or TRBV12-4 with TRBJ2-1, with 9 bases aligning to TRBD1. V shed 8 bases, J shed 7 bases, and the junction held 9 bases outside the gene matches. This CDR3 region has 14 residues. CDR3 DNA sequence: TGTGCCAGCTCGGGGACAGGGATAGTAAATGAGCAGTTCTTC. This codes for CASSGTGIVNEQFF.

This clonotype has a handful of counts. The V call is TRBV11-2, the J call TRBJ1-1; D ambiguous. V gave up 5 bases and J gave up 11 bases, with 15 bases separating them. Germline V gene sequence: CDR1 SGHAT, CDR2 FQNNGV. The CDR3 extends over 12 amino acids. CDR3 residues: CASSPTPGEAFF. The CDR3 DNA sequence: TGTGCCAGCAGCCCAACCCCCGGGGAGGCTTTCTTT.

The sample holds a few counts of this clonotype. The genes are TRBV6-5 and TRBJ2-1, with 8 bases that match TRBD2. Trimming removed 0 bases from V and 7 bases from J; junction bases left unmatched: 5. Germline CDR1 MNHEY, CDR2 SVGAGI. The CDR3 is 15 residues long. For the CDR3, the DNA is TGTGCCAGCAGTTACTCTGGCGGGGGGCTAAATGAGCAGTTCTTC. Its translation is CASSYSGGGLNEQFF.